This T cell receptor beta chain was sequenced for a study of regulatory T cells in long-lasting Graves disease. Background on the study: For under 3 months, newly diagnosed Graves' patients had been taking antithyroid drugs.

Construction of TCR beta libraries relied on iRepertoire HTBI primers and on Arm-PCR targeting CDR3 regions. One entry per CDR3 protein, called by TCRdb with MiXCR from the multiplex PCR reads. Here the sample spans about 470,000 distinct CDR3 sequences, about 15% being singletons. As to time point: newly diagnosed GD, antithyroid drugs for less than 3 months. TCR sequences were obtained from RNA taken from PBMCs. The V gene lost 0 bases and the J gene lost 1 base, with 17 bases spanning the gap. In germline, CDR1 is SGHRS, CDR2 YFSETQ. The CDR3 runs to 17 residues. This sample was also put to use in a study of T cells in Graves' hyperthyroidism and ophthalmopathy. That publication notes: Initially, a first-round RT-PCR of the TCR CDR3 employed the HTBI primer set. Expanded thyroid clonotypes (above 0.001) were mostly also found in blood.

V gene TRBV5-1 combines with J gene TRBJ2-7; D might be TRBD1 (5 bases). This TCR was recovered from a woman aged 30 to 39 with Graves disease. The sample in question was peripheral blood mononuclear cells (PBMCs), obtained at new diagnosis, from a patient treated with antithyroid drugs. CDR3 amino acids: CASSLALVGAPSYEQYF. The CDR3 DNA sequence: TGCGCCAGCAGCTTGGCCCTGGTTGGGGCCCCTTCCTACGAGCAGTACTTC. Supplemented by reference TRBV5-1 and TRBJ2-7, the full variable domain reads KAGVTQTPRYLIKTRGQQVTLSCSPISGHRSVSWYQQTPGQGLQFLFEYFSETQRNKGNFPGRFSGRQFSNSRSEMNVSTLELGDSALYLCASSLALVGAPSYEQYFGPGTRLTVT.